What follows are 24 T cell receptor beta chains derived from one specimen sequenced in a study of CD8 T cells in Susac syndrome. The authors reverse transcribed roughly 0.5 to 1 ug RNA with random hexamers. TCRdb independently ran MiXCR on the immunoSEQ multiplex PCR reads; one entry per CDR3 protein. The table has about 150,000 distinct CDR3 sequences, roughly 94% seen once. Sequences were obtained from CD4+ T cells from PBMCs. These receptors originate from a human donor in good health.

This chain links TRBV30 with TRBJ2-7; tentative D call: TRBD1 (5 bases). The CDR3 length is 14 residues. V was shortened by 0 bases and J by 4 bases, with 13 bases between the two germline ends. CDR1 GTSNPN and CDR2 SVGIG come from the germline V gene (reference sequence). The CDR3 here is CAWSVKGPKYEQYF. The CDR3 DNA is TGTGCCTGGAGTGTAAAGGGGCCAAAATACGAGCAGTACTTC.

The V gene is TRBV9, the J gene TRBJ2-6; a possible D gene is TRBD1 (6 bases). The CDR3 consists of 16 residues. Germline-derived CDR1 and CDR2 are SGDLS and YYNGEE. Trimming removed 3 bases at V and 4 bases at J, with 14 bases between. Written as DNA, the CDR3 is TGTGCCAGCAGCGCCGACGACAGGTACGGGGCCAACGTCCTGACTTTC. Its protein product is CASSADDRYGANVLTF. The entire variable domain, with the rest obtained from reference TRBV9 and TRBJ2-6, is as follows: DSGVTQTPKHLITATGQRVTLRCSPRSGDLSVYWYQQSLDQGLQFLIQYYNGEERAKGNILERFSAQQFPDLHSELNLSSLELGDSALYFCASSADDRYGANVLTFGAGSRLTVL.

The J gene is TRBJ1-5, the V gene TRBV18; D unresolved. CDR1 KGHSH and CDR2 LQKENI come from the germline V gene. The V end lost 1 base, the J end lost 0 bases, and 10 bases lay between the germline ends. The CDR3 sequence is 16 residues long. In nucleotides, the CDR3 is TGTGCCAGCTCACCACGGCCAGTTCATAGCAATCAGCCCCAGCATTTT. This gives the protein CASSPRPVHSNQPQHF. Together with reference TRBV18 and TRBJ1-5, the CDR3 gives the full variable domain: NAGVMQNPRHLVRRRGQEARLRCSPMKGHSHVYWYRQLPEEGLKFMVYLQKENIIDESGMPKERFSAEFPKEGPSILRIQQVVRGDSAAYFCASSPRPVHSNQPQHFGDGTRLSIL.

The DNA for the CDR3 is TGTGCCAGCAGCCATTTCCGGACAGGGCGACACACTGAAGCTTTCTTT. Translating gives CASSHFRTGRHTEAFF. This sequence joins TRBV14 and TRBJ1-1, with 8 bases identical to TRBD1. The CDR3 has 16 residues. From germline, CDR1 is SGHDN and CDR2 FVKESK. Germline trimming cut 3 bases from V and 3 bases from J; bases unmatched to any gene: 9.

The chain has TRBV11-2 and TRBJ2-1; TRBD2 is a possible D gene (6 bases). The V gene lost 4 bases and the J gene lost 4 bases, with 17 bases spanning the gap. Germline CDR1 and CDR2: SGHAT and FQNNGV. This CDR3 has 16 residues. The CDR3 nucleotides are TGTGCCAGCAGCTCCCGGAGGGCTAGCGAATACAATGAGCAGTTCTTC. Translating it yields CASSSRRASEYNEQFF.

Here the CDR3 reads CASSLRDFNTGELFF. As DNA, the CDR3 is TGCGCCAGCAGCTTGCGCGATTTTAACACCGGGGAGCTGTTTTTT. The chain couples TRBV5-1 to TRBJ2-2; no clear D. This CDR3 contains 15 residues. V was clipped by 1 base and J by 2 bases, with 9 bases between them. Germline V gene data show CDR1 as SGHRS and CDR2 as YFSETQ.

CDR3 protein: CASSFYMTSTDTQYF. The CDR3 nucleotides read TGTGCCAGCAGCTTCTATATGACTAGCACAGATACGCAGTATTTT. The chain links TRBV7-2 to TRBJ2-3; D ambiguous. This CDR3 has 15 residues. CDR1 is SGHTA and CDR2 is FQGNSA in the germline V gene. The V gene lost 3 bases and the J gene lost 0 bases, with 10 bases spanning the gap.

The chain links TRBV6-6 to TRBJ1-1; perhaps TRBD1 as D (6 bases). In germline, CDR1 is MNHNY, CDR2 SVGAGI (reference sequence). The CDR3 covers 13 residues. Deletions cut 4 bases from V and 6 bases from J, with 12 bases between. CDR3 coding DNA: TGTGCCAGCAGTTCCCCGGGGGGCTCTGAAGCTTTCTTT. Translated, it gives CASSSPGGSEAFF.

CDR3 region: CASSQEGGETQYF. The CDR3 bases are TGTGCCAGCAGCCAAGAAGGAGGAGAGACCCAGTACTTC. J is TRBJ2-5 and V is TRBV3-1; maybe TRBD2 (5 bases). There are 13 residues in the CDR3. The germline gives CDR1 LGHDT, CDR2 YNNKEL (reference sequence). V was cut by 0 bases and J by 4 bases, with 6 bases left in between.

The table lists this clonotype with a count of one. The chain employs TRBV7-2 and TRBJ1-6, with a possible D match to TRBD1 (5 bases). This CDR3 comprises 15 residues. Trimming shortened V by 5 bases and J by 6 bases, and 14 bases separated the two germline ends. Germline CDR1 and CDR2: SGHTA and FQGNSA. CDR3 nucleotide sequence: TGTGCCAGCAGCCCCGGGGGGAAATTTAATTCACCCCTCCACTTT. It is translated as CASSPGGKFNSPLHF.

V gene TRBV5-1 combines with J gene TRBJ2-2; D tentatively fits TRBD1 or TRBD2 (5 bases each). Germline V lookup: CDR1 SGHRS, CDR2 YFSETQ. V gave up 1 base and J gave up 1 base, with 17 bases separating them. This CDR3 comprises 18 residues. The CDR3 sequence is CASSLREQYTGNTGELFF. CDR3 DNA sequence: TGCGCCAGCAGCTTGAGGGAGCAATATACAGGGAACACCGGGGAGCTGTTTTTT. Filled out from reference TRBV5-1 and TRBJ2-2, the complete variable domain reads KAGVTQTPRYLIKTRGQQVTLSCSPISGHRSVSWYQQTPGQGLQFLFEYFSETQRNKGNFPGRFSGRQFSNSRSEMNVSTLELGDSALYLCASSLREQYTGNTGELFFGEGSRLTVL.

CDR3 residues: CASSRQYVPTDPHSGNTIYF. DNA of the CDR3: TGCGCCAGCAGTCGGCAATACGTTCCAACAGATCCTCACTCTGGAAACACCATATATTTT. This chain uses TRBV23-1 with TRBJ1-3; D unresolved. TRBV23-1 is reported as an ORF; its role is uncertain. V was clipped by 4 bases and J by 0 bases, with 25 bases between them. The CDR3 totals 20 residues.

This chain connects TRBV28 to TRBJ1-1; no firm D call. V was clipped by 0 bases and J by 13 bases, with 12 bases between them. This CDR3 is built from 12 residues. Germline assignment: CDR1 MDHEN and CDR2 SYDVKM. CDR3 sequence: CASSLWGIGVFF. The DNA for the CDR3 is TGTGCCAGCAGTTTATGGGGAATAGGTGTTTTCTTT. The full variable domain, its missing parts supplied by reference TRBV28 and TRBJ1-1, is DVKVTQSSRYLVKRTGEKVFLECVQDMDHENMFWYRQDPGLGLRLIYFSYDVKMKEKGDIPEGYSVSREKKERFSLILESASTNQTSMYLCASSLWGIGVFFGQGTRLTVV.

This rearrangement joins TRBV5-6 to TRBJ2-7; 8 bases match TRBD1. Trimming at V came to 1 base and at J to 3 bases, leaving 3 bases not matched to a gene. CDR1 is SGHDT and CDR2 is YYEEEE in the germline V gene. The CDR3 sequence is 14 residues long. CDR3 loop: CASSLTGGNYEQYF. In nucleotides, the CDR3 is TGTGCCAGCAGCTTGACAGGGGGAAACTACGAGCAGTACTTC. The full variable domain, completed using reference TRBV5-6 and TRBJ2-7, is DAGVTQSPTHLIKTRGQQVTLRCSPKSGHDTVSWYQQALGQGPQFIFQYYEEEERQRGNFPDRFSGHQFPNYSSELNVNALLLGDSALYLCASSLTGGNYEQYFGPGTRLTVT.

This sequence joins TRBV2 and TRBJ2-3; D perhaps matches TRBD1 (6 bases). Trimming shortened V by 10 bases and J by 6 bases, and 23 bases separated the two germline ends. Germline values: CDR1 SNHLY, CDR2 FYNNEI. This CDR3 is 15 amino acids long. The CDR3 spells CATRTPWPGADTQYF. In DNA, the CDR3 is TGTGCCACCCGGACGCCGTGGCCAGGGGCCGATACGCAGTATTTT.

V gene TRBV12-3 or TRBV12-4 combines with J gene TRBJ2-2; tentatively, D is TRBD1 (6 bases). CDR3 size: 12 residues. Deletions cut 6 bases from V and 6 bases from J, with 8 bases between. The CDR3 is CASRQGPGELFF. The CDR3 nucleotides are TGTGCCAGCAGGCAGGGGCCCGGGGAGCTGTTTTTT.

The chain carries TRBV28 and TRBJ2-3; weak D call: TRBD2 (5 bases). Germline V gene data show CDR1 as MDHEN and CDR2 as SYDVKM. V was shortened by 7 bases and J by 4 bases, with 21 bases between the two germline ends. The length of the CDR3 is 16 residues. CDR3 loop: CASTVAGVGRADTQYF. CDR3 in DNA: TGTGCCAGCACTGTGGCCGGGGTCGGTAGAGCAGATACGCAGTATTTT.

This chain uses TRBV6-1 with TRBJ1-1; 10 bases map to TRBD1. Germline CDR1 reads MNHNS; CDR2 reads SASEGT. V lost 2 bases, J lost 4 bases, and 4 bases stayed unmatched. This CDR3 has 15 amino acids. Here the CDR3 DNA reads TGTGCCAGCAGTGAACCGGGACAGGGGAGCACTGAAGCTTTCTTT. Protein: CASSEPGQGSTEAFF.

CDR3 bases: TGTGCCAGCAGGGGGGCTAGCGGGAGTGTCGGCACAGATACGCAGTATTTT. It is translated as CASRGASGSVGTDTQYF. The chain recombines TRBV28 with TRBJ2-3; 10 bases fit TRBD2. Germline V lookup: CDR1 MDHEN, CDR2 SYDVKM. V shed 6 bases, J shed 1 base, and the junction held 10 bases outside the gene matches. This CDR3 spans 17 amino acids. Using reference TRBV28 and TRBJ2-3 for the parts outside the CDR3, the full variable domain is DVKVTQSSRYLVKRTGEKVFLECVQDMDHENMFWYRQDPGLGLRLIYFSYDVKMKEKGDIPEGYSVSREKKERFSLILESASTNQTSMYLCASRGASGSVGTDTQYFGPGTRLTVL.

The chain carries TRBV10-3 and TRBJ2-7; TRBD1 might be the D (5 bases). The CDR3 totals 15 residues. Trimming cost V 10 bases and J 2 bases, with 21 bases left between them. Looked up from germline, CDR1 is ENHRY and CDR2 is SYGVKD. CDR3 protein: CASAGPQGSTYEQYF. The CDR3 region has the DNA TGTGCCAGTGCAGGACCTCAGGGATCCACCTACGAGCAGTACTTC.

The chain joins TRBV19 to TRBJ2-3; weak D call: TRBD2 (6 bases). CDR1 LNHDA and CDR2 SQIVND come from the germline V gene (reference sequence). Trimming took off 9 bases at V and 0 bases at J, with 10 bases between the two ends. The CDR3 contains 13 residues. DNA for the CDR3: TGTGCCAGCGGCGGGGAAAGCACAGATACGCAGTATTTT. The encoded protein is CASGGESTDTQYF.

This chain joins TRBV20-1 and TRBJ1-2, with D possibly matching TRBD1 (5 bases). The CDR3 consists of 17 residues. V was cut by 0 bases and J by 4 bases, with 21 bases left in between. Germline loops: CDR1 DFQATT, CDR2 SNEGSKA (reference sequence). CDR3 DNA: TGCAGTGCTAGAGATCGATATCGAGGGACCCAAACCTATGGCTACACCTTC. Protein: CSARDRYRGTQTYGYTF.

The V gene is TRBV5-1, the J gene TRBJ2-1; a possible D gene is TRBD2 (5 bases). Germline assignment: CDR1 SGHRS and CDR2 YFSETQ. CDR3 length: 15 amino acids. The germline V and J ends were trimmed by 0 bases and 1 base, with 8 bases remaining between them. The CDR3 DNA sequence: TGCGCCAGCAGCTTGGATGGGGAGTCCTACAATGAGCAGTTCTTC. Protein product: CASSLDGESYNEQFF.

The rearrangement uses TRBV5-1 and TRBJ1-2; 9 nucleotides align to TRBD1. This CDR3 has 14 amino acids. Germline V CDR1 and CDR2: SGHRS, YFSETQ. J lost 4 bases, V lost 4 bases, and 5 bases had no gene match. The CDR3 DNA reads TGCGCCAGCAGCCTTCCGGGACAGGGCTATGGCTACACCTTC. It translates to CASSLPGQGYGYTF.